What follows are 10 T cell receptor beta chains derived from one specimen sequenced in a study of T cells in Graves' hyperthyroidism and ophthalmopathy. TCR beta CDR3 regions were amplified from RNA transcripts. An initial round of RT-PCR targeting the TCR CDR3 relied on the HTBI primer set. MiXCR, run by TCRdb on the multiplex PCR reads, gives a single entry per CDR3 protein. The sample carries under 350,000 distinct CDR3 sequences, over 15% recorded once. Specimen: blood. These receptors were obtained from a woman aged 50 to 60 with Graves' hyperthyroidism.

This clonotype has a handful of counts. The V and J genes are TRBV6-5 and TRBJ1-3; D remains unclear. CDR1 is MNHEY and CDR2 is SVGAGI in the germline V gene. The CDR3 totals 16 residues. The V end was cut by 2 bases, the J end by 1 base, with 12 bases between. In nucleotides, the CDR3 is TGTGCCAGCAGTTACATTCAAGGGTGGTCTGGAAACACCATATATTTT. As protein: CASSYIQGWSGNTIYF.

This clonotype came up a few times. V and J are TRBV12-3 or TRBV12-4 and TRBJ1-5; 7 positions match TRBD1. V lost 3 bases to trimming and J lost 0 bases; unmatched junction nucleotides: 8. The length of the CDR3 is 17 residues. This CDR3 reads CASSFQGGPYSNQPQHF. In DNA, the CDR3 is TGTGCCAGCAGTTTCCAGGGGGGGCCTTATAGCAATCAGCCCCAGCATTTT.

This clonotype showed up just a few times. The gene calls are TRBV12-3 or TRBV12-4 and TRBJ2-7; tentatively, D is TRBD1 (5 bases). The CDR3 totals 14 residues. The V and J ends lost 6 bases and 7 bases respectively, with 19 bases between them. In DNA, the CDR3 is TGTGCCAGCAGCCTAGAACAGGTGGCTCGTGAGCAGTACTTC. It translates to CASSLEQVAREQYF.

This clonotype was found many times. The V and J genes are TRBV6-1 and TRBJ2-5, with 9 nucleotides matching TRBD2. Germline CDR1 is MNHNS and CDR2 is SASEGT. With 6 bases clipped from V and 5 bases from J, the junction kept 4 bases outside the gene matches. This CDR3 comprises 13 residues. The chain's CDR3 is CASSLAGVETQYF. The CDR3 DNA is TGTGCCAGCAGCTTAGCGGGAGTGGAGACCCAGTACTTC.

On this clonotype itself: This may be a read error: a much more frequent sequence differs by one nucleotide. The chain has TRBV28 and TRBJ1-1, with D tentatively TRBD1 (5 bases). The CDR3 loop spans 12 amino acids. Germline assignment: CDR1 MDHEN and CDR2 SYDVKM. With 6 bases removed from V and 7 bases from J, the gap between germline ends came to 12 bases. In nucleotides, the CDR3 is TGTGCCAGCAGCAGGGCTGATGTTGAAGCTTTCTTT. As protein: CASSRADVEAFF.

The DNA for the CDR3 is TGTGCCAGCAGCCCCCCGGAGGGACAGAAAAACATTCAGTACTTC. It yields the protein CASSPPEGQKNIQYF. The chain joins TRBV13 to TRBJ2-4; the D gene is possibly TRBD1 (7 bases). V gave up 5 bases and J gave up 4 bases, with 15 bases separating them. This CDR3 region has 15 residues. Per the germline V gene, CDR1 is PRHDT and CDR2 is FYEKMQ (reference sequence).

Comments on this clonotype: A much larger clone lies one base from this, so it may be a read error. This chain joins TRBV20-1 and TRBJ1-2; 9 bases fit TRBD1. The CDR3 length is 13 residues. Trimming at V came to 2 bases and at J to 12 bases, leaving 10 bases not matched to a gene. Germline values: CDR1 DFQATT, CDR2 SNEGSKA (reference sequence). CDR3 amino acids: CSARQPTGGGHTF. The CDR3 DNA is TGCAGTGCTAGACAGCCGACAGGGGGGGGCCACACCTTC.

Comments on this clonotype: A read error is possible here, since a much larger clone lies one base away. J is TRBJ1-5 and V is TRBV18; D is perhaps TRBD1 (5 bases). Germline CDR1 reads KGHSH; CDR2 reads LQKENI. The CDR3 contains 15 residues. The CDR3 DNA sequence: TGTGCCAGCTCACCGGGGCAGATTAGCAATCAGCCCCGGCATTTT. It codes for CASSPGQISNQPRHF.

This clonotype was detected ten times or more. This chain joins TRBV3-1 and TRBJ2-7; D not certain. The germline V gene has CDR1 LGHDT and CDR2 YNNKEL (reference sequence). CDR3 size: 14 residues. V was clipped by 0 bases and J by 7 bases, with 13 bases between them. CDR3 DNA: TGTGCCAGCAGCCAAGACACCCGAGCTGGGGAGCAGTACTTC. The encoded protein is CASSQDTRAGEQYF.

This clonotype was counted at least ten times. J is TRBJ2-7 and V is TRBV28; no definite D call. The CDR3 runs 12 residues. V was trimmed by 2 bases and J by 7 bases, leaving 9 bases between them. The germline V gene encodes CDR1 MDHEN and CDR2 SYDVKM. The CDR3 region is CASSLGWREQYF. CDR3 sequence (DNA): TGTGCCAGCAGTTTAGGGTGGCGGGAGCAGTACTTC.